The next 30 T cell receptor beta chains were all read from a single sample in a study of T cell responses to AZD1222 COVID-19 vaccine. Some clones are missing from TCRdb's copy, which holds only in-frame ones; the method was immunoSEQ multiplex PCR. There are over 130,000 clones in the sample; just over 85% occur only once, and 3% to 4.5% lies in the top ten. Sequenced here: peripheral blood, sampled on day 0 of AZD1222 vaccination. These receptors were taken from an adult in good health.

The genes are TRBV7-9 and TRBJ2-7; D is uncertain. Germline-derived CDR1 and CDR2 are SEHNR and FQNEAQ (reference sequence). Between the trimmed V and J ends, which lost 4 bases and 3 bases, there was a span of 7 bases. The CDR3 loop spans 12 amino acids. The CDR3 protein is CASSSDGYEQYF. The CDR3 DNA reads TGTGCCAGCAGCTCGGACGGCTACGAGCAGTACTTC.

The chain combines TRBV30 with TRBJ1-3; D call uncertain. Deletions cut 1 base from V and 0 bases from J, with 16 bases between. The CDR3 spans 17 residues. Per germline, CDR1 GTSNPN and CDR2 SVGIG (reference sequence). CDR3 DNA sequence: TGTGCCTGGAGTGAAGGACCTCAGCAATTCTCTGGAAACACCATATATTTT. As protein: CAWSEGPQQFSGNTIYF.

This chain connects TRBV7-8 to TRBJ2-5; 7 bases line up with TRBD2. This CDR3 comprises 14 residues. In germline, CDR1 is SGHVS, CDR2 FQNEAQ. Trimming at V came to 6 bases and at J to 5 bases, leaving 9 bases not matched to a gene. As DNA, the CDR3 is TGTGCCAGCAGTCCAGGACCGCGGGAGGAGACCCAGTACTTC. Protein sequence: CASSPGPREETQYF.

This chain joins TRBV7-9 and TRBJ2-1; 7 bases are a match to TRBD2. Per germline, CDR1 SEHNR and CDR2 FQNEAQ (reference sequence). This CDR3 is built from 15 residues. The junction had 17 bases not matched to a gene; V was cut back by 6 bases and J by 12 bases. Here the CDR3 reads CASRIGASGGDVQFF. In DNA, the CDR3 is TGTGCCAGCAGAATTGGGGCTAGCGGTGGAGATGTGCAGTTCTTC. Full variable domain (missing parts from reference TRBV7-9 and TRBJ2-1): DTGVSQNPRHKITKRGQNVTFRCDPISEHNRLYWYRQTLGQGPEFLTYFQNEAQLEKSRLLSDRFSAERPKGSFSTLEIQRTEQGDSAMYLCASRIGASGGDVQFFGPGTRLTVL.

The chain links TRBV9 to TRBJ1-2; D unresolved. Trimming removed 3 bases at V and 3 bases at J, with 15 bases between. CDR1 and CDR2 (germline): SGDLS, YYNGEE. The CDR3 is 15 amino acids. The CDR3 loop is CASSEALFSYYGYTF. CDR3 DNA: TGTGCCAGCAGCGAGGCCCTCTTTTCGTACTATGGCTACACCTTC.

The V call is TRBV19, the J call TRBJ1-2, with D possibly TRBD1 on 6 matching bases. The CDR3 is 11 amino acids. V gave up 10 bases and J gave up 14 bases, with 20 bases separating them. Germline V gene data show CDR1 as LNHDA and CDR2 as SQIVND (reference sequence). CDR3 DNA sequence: TGTGCCACCCACCCCTCTTGGGGGCCTACCTTC. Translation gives CATHPSWGPTF.

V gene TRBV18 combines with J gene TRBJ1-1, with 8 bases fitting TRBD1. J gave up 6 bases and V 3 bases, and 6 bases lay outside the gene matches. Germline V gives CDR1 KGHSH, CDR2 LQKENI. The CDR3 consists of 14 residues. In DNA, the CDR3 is TGTGCCAGCTCACCCGGGACAGGCGAGCCTGAAGCTTTCTTT. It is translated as CASSPGTGEPEAFF.

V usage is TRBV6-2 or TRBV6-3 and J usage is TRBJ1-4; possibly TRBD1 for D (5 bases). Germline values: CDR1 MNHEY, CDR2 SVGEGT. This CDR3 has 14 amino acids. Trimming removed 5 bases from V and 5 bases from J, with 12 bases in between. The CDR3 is CASSQPGRNEKLFF. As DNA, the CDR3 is TGTGCCAGCAGTCAGCCGGGACGCAATGAAAAACTGTTTTTT.

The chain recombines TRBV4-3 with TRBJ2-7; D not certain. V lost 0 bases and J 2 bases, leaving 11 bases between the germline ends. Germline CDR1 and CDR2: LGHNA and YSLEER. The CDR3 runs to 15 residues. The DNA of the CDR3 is TGCGCCAGCAGCCAAGACATGGCCTCTGCCTACGAGCAGTACTTC. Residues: CASSQDMASAYEQYF.

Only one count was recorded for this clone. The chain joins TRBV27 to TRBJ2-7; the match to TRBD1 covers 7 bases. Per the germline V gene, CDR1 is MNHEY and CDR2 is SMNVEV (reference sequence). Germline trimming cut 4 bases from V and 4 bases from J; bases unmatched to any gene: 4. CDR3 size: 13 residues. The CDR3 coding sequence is TGTGCCAGCAGTTCCAGGGGGATTTACGAGCAGTACTTC. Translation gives CASSSRGIYEQYF.

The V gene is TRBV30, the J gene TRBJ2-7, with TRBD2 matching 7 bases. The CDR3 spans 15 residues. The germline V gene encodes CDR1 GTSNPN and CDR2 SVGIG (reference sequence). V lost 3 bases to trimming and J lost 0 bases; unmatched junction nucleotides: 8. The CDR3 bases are TGTGCCTGGAGGAGGCAGCGGGACGGCTCCTACGAGCAGTACTTC. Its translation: CAWRRQRDGSYEQYF.

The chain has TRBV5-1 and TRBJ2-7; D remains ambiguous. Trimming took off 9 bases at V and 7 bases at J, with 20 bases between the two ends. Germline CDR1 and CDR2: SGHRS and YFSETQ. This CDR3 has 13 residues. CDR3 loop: CATSLDPFREQYF. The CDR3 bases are TGCGCCACCTCACTGGACCCCTTTCGTGAGCAGTACTTC. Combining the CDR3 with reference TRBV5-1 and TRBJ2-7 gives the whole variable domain KAGVTQTPRYLIKTRGQQVTLSCSPISGHRSVSWYQQTPGQGLQFLFEYFSETQRNKGNFPGRFSGRQFSNSRSEMNVSTLELGDSALYLCATSLDPFREQYFGPGTRLTVT.

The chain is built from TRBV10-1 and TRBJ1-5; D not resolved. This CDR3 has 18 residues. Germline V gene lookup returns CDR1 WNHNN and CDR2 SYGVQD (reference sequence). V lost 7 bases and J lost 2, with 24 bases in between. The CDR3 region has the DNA TGCGCCAGCATCTCCGGGCCTCGCGGGGTTGGTGGCAATCAGCCCCAGCATTTT. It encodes CASISGPRGVGGNQPQHF.

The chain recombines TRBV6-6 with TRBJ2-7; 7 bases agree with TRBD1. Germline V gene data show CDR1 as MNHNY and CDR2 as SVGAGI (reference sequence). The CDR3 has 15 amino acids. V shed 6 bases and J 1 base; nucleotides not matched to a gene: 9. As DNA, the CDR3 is TGTGCCAGCAGCCAACAGGGGCAGGGGTCCTACGAGCAGTACTTC. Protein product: CASSQQGQGSYEQYF.

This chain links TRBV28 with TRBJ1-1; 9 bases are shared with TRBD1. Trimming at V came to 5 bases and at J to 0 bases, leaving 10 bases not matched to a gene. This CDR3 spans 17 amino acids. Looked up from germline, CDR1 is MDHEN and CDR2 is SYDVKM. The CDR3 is CASSPSGQGYMNTEAFF. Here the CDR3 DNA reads TGTGCCAGCAGTCCCTCGGGACAGGGCTACATGAACACTGAAGCTTTCTTT.

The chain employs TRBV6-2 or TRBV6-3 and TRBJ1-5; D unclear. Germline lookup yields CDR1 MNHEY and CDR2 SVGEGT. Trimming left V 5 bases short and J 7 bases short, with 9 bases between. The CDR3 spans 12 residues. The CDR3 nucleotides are TGTGCCAGCAGTCCCGGTACCCAGCCCCAGCATTTT. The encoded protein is CASSPGTQPQHF.

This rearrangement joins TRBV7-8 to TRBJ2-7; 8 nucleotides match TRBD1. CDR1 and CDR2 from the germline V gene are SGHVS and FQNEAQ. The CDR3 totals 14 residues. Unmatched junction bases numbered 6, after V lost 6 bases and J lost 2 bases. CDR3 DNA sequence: TGTGCCAGCAGTTCAGGACAGGGCACCTACGAGCAGTACTTC. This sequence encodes CASSSGQGTYEQYF.

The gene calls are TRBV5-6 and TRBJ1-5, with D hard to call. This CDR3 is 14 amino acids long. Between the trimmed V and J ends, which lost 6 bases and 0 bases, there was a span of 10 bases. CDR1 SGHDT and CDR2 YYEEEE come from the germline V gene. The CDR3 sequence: CASTSGYSNQPQHF. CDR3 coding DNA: TGTGCCAGCACCTCGGGTTATAGCAATCAGCCCCAGCATTTT.

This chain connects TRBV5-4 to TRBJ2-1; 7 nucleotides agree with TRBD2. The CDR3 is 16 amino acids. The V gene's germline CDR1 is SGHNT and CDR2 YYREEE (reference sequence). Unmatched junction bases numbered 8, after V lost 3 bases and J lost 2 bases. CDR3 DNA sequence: TGTGCCAGCAGCTCCGCCGGTCTAGCGGCCTACAATGAGCAGTTCTTC. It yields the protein CASSSAGLAAYNEQFF.

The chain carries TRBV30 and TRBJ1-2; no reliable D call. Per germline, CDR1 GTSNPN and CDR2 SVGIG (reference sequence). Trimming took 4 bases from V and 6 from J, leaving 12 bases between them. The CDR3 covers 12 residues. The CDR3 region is CAWINKNDGYTF. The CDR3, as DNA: TGTGCCTGGATTAATAAAAACGATGGCTACACCTTC.

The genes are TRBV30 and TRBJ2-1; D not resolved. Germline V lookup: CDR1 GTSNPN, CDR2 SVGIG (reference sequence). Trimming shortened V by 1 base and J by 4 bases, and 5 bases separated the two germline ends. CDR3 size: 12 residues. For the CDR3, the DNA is TGTGCCTGGAGTGCTTCTTACAATGAGCAGTTCTTC. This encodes CAWSASYNEQFF.

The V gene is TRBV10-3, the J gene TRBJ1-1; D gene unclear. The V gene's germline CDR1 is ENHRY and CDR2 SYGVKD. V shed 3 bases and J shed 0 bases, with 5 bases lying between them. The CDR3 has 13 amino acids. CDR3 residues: CAISEILNTEAFF. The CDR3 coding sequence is TGTGCCATCAGTGAAATATTGAACACTGAAGCTTTCTTT.

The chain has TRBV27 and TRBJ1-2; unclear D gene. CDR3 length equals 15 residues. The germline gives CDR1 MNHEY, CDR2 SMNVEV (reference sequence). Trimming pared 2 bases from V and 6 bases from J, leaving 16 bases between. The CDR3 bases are TGTGCCAGCAGTTTAAGTCCCCCAAGTGACAATGGCTACACCTTC. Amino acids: CASSLSPPSDNGYTF.

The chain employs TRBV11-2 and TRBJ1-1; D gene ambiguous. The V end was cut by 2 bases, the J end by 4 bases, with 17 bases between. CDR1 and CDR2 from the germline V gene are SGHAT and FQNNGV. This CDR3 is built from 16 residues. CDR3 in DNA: TGTGCCAGCAGCTTAACCGCAGTGGGCCGAGGCACTGAAGCTTTCTTT. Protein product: CASSLTAVGRGTEAFF.

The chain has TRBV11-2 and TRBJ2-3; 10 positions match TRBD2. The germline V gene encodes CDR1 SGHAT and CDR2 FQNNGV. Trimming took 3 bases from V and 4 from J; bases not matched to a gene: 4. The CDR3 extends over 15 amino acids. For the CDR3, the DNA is TGTGCCAGCAGCTTCGTAGCGGGAGGTTCAGATACGCAGTATTTT. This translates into CASSFVAGGSDTQYF.

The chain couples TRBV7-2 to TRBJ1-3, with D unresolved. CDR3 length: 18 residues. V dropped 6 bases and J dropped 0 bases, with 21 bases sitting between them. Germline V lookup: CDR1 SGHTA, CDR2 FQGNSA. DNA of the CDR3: TGTGCCAGCAGGCGACCATTTGCGGGGAGCCACTCTGGAAACACCATATATTTT. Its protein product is CASRRPFAGSHSGNTIYF.

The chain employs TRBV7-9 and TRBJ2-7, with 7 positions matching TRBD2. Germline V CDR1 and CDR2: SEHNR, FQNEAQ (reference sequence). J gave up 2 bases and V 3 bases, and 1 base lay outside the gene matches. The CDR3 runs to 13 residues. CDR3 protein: CASSFRGAYEQYF. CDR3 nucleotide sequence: TGTGCCAGCAGCTTCCGGGGGGCCTACGAGCAGTACTTC.

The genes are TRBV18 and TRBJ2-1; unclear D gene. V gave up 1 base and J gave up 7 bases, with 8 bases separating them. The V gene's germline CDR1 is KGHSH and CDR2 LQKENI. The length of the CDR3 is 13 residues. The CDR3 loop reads CASSPQELNEQFF. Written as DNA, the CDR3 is TGTGCCAGCTCACCACAGGAATTGAATGAGCAGTTCTTC.

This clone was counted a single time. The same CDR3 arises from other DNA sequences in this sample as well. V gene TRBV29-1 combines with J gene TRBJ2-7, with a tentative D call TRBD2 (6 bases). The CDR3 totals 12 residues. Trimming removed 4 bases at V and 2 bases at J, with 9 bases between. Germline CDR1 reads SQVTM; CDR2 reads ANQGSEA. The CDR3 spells CSVAEGTYEQYF. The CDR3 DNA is TGCAGCGTTGCGGAGGGGACCTACGAGCAGTACTTC.

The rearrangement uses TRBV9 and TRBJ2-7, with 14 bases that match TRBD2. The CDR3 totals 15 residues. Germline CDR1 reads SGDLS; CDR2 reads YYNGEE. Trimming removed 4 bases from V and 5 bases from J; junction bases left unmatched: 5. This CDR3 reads CASSPGLAGVDEQYF. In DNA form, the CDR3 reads TGTGCCAGCAGCCCGGGACTAGCGGGAGTTGACGAGCAGTACTTC.